This T cell receptor beta chain was retrieved from a study of blood T cell repertoires in COVID-19. Study at large: From the United States, Italy and Spain came samples of acute and convalescent COVID-19. Sources were T cells, B-cell-depleted T cells, or PBMCs; the material itself was cDNA or gDNA.

Sequenced by immunoSEQ multiplex PCR; TCRdb stores in-frame clones only, minus some. The data hold 250,000 or so clones, with around 83% observed a single time. Germline V CDR1 and CDR2: SGHNT, YYREEE (reference sequence). The CDR3 sequence is 15 residues long. V dropped 6 bases and J dropped 7; count of bases not matched to a gene: 11. The sequenced sample was peripheral blood. The source is a man aged 80 or over with acute or convalescent COVID-19. V gene TRBV5-4 combines with J gene TRBJ2-3; 10 bases fit TRBD2. Written as DNA, the CDR3 is TGTGCCAGCACCCCCGGACTAGCGGAATTGTATACGCAGTATTTT. Its protein is CASTPGLAELYTQYF.